The 3 T cell receptor beta chains below were found in one sample sequenced in a study of long-term antiretroviral therapy in people with HIV. An immunoSEQ assay, version v3.0, was performed at survey level. Data came from immunoSEQ multiplex PCR; TCRdb stores just in-frame clones and leaves some out. The table lists about 28,000 clones, 86% of them singletons. Specimen: unsorted PBMCs, collected 0.8 years after starting antiretroviral therapy. All receptors come from a woman in her 30s with HIV.

V and J are TRBV4-1 and TRBJ1-1, with D hard to call. Trimming removed 2 bases at V and 5 bases at J, with 15 bases between. CDR1 and CDR2 from the germline V gene are MGHRA and YSYEKL. The CDR3 is 15 amino acids. CDR3 sequence reads: CASSQIDRLGTEAFF. The DNA for the CDR3 is TGCGCCAGCAGCCAAATCGATAGGCTGGGGACTGAAGCTTTCTTT.

The chain links TRBV5-1 to TRBJ2-5; D is unclear. V shed 0 bases and J shed 0 bases, with 0 bases lying between them. Germline values: CDR1 SGHRS, CDR2 YFSETQ. The CDR3 spans 12 residues. CDR3 sequence (DNA): TGCGCCAGCAGCTTGGACCAAGAGACCCAGTACTTC. It translates to CASSLDQETQYF.

The genes are TRBV6-1 and TRBJ1-5; no reliable D call. There are 15 residues in the CDR3. V lost 6 bases to trimming and J lost 2 bases, with 14 bases between them. Germline V gene sequence: CDR1 MNHNS, CDR2 SASEGT. This CDR3 reads CASRARLEGNQPQHF. The DNA of the CDR3 is TGTGCCAGCAGGGCAAGATTGGAGGGCAATCAGCCCCAGCATTTT.